This TCR beta chain is drawn from a study of Ad26.COV2.S vaccination and SARS-CoV-2 variants (dated by TCRdb to the early 2020s). Turning to the overall study: The specificity and breadth of SARS-CoV-2-reactive T cell receptors after Ad26.COV2.S vaccination were assessed by TCRbeta repertoire sequencing. The TCR-sequenced set comprised approximately 32 samples: some 20 Ad26.COV2.S vaccine recipients, 5 placebo recipients and 8 SARS-CoV-2 convalescent individuals.

TCRbeta CDR3 regions were sequenced with the immunoSEQ Assay. After extraction, genomic DNA underwent amplification by bias-controlled multiplex PCR, followed by high-throughput sequencing. The study's own analysis went as follows. Collapsing and filtering of sequences were performed to quantify the absolute abundance of each unique TCRbeta CDR3 region. Usable DNA was measured by amplifying reference genes present in all nucleated cells, and TCRbeta template counts were normalized to that usable DNA to estimate T cell fraction. Repertoire TCRs were annotated as SARS-CoV-2-specific by exact matching of V gene, CDR3 amino acid sequence and J gene to a known reactive TCR set. The reference SARS-CoV-2 TCR set came from MIRA and was filtered for enrichment in COVID-19-positive ImmuneCODE repertoires, removing public or cross-reactive TCRs. Based on the MIRA antigens, annotated TCRs were further analysed at the level of specific ORF or position within ORF. Breadth was defined as the number of annotated unique rearrangements divided by the total number of unique productive rearrangements, and depth was defined as the summed frequency of the annotated unique rearrangements. Two-sided Wilcoxon rank-sum tests were used to compare TCR breadth between groups. What TCRdb holds here is the immuneACCESS table cut down to in-frame rearrangements. Part of the clones is not present; checked against another copy, under half of the missing clones reflect an unresolved V gene, and the others are unexplained. V and J calls and clone size follow that table, whereas D and trimming were derived from the DNA. Recorded for this sample are about 350,000 clones; about 91% of them occurred a single time. In total, the top ten clones hold 3.9% of the sample.

The germline V gene provides CDR1 MNHEY and CDR2 SVGEGT. There are 17 amino acids in the CDR3, from cysteine to phenylalanine inclusive. Only CDR3 DNA remains: 51 bases, in frame from the first base. V loses 0 bases, J loses 6 bases, and the germline ends lie 19 bases apart. This specimen's time point label, per the study, means: individuals recovered from natural SARS-CoV-2 infection. The study at large found these results: Non-spike TCR breadth was comparable between vaccine and placebo recipients, consistent with the vaccine containing only spike. Spike-specific TCR breadth was higher in Ad26.COV2.S recipients than in placebo recipients (P = 0.0014). After vaccination, spike-specific CD8+ and CD4+ T cell responses were reported to show substantial breadth. The authors noted that the TCR breadth and depth analyses may have underestimated total T cell responses.

Note on this clone: Its cognate antigen has yet to be identified. The sample holds no much larger clone one base away, and base qualities are not on file.

The receptor was isolated from a human donor who had recovered from COVID-19. Sequenced material: peripheral blood, taken after recovery from COVID-19. The V and J genes are TRBV6-2 or TRBV6-3 and TRBJ2-3; the D segment may tentatively be TRBD1 or TRBD2, each giving 5 matched bases. The DNA sequence is given as TGTGCCAGCAGTTACTCGAGCGGACAACGAGGATGGGATACGCAGTATTTT. Its protein product is CASSYSSGQRGWDTQYF.